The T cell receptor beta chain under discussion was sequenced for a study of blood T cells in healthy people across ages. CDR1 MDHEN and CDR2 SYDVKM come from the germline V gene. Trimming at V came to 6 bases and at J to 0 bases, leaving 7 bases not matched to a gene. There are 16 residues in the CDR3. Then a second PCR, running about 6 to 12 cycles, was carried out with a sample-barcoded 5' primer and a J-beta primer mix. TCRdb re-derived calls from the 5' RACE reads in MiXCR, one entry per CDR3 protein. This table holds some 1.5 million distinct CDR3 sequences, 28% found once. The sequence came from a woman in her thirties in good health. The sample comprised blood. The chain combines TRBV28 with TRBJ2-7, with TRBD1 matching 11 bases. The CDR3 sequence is CASRSIGTGGSYEQYF. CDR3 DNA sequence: TGTGCCAGCAGGTCAATCGGGACAGGGGGCTCCTACGAGCAGTACTTC.